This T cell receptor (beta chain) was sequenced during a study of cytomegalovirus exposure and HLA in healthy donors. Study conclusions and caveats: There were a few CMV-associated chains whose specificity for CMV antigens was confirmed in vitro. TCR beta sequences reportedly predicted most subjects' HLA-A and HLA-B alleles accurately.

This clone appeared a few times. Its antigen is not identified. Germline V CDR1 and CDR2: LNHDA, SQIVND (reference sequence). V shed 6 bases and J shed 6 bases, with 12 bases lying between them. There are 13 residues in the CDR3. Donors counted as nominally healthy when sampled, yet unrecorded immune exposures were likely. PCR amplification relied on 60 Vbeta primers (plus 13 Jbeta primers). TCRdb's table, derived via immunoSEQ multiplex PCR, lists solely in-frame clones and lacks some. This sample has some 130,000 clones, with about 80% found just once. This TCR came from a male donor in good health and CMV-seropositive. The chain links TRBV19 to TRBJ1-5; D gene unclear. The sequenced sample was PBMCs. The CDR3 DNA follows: TGTGCCAGTAGCATACAACTAAGTCAGCCCCAGCATTTT. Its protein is CASSIQLSQPQHF.